This T cell receptor beta chain comes out of a study of T cell clonality in common variable immunodeficiency. General study findings and limits: Reportedly, TCR beta sequences from common variable immunodeficiency showed fewer deletions and N-nucleotide insertions. CVID subjects shared fewer TCRbeta clones than healthy controls did.

Measured with immunoSEQ multiplex PCR; TCRdb has only the in-frame clones, and not every one. The data list over 30,000 clones, none observed once; 6.5% to 8% falls to the top ten. The sample holds a few counts of this clone. Its matching antigen is unknown. The CDR3 goes on 3 residues after the read ends, and that part is filled in from the germline J gene. Blood came from CVID subjects not ill and not taking immunomodulatory or immunosuppressive medication. Germline V gives CDR1 SEHNR, CDR2 FQNEAQ (reference sequence). V gave up 3 bases and J gave up 4 bases; unmatched junction bases: 3. The CDR3 has 15 residues.

The chain links TRBV7-9 to TRBJ2-1; TRBD2 matches at 10 bases. Sequencing was performed on peripheral blood mononuclear cells. The sequence came from a human donor with common variable immunodeficiency. The CDR3: CASSFLAGDYNEQFF. CDR3 bases read: TGTGCCAGCAGCTTTCTAGCGGGGGATTACAATGAG.